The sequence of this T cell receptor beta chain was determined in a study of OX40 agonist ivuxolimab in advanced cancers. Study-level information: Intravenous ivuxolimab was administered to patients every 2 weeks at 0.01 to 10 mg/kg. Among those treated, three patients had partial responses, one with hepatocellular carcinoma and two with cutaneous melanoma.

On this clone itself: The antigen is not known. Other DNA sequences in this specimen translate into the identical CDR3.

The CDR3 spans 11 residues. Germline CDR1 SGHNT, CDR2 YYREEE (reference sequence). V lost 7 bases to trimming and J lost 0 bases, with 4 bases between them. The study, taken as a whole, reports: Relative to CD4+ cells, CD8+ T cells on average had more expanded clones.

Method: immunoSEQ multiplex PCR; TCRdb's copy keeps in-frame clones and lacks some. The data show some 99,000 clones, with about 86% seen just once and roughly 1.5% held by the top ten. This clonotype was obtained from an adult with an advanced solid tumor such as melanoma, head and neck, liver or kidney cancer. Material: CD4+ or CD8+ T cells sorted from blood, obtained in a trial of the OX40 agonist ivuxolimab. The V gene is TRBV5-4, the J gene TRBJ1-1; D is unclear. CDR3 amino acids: CASGLNTEAFF. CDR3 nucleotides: TGTGCCAGCGGCCTGAACACTGAAGCTTTCTTT.